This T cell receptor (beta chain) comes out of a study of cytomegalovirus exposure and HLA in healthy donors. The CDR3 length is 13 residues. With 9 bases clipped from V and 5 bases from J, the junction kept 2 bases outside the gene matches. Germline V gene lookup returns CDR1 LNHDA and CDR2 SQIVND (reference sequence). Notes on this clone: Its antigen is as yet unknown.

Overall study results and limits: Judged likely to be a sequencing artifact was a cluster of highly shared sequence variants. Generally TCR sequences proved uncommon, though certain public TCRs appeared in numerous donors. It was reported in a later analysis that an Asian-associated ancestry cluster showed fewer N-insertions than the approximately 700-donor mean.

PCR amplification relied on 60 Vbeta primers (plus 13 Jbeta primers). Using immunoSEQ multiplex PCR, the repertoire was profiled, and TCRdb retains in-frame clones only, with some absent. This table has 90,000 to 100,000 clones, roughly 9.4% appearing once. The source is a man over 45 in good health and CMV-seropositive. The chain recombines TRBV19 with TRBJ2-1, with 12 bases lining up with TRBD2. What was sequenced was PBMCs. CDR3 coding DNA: TGTGCCAGCGGACTAGCGGGGAACAATGAGCAGTTCTTC. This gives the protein CASGLAGNNEQFF. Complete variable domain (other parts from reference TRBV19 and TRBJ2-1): DGGITQSPKYLFRKEGQNVTLSCEQNLNHDAMYWYRQDPGQGLRLIYYSQIVNDFQKGDIAEGYSVSREKKESFPLTVTSAQKNPTAFYLCASGLAGNNEQFFGPGTRLTVL.